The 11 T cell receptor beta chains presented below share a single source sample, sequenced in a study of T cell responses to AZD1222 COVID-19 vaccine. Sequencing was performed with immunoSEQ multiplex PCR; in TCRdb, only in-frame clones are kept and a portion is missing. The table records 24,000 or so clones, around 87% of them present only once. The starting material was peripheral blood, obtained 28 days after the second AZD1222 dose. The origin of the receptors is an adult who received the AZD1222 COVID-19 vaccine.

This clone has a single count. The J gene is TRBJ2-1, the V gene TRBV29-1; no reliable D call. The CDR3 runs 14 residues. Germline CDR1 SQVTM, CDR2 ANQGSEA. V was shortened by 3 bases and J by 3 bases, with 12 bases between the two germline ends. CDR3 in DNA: TGCAGCGTTGAGTCTCCGTCAGACTACAATGAGCAGTTCTTC. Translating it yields CSVESPSDYNEQFF.

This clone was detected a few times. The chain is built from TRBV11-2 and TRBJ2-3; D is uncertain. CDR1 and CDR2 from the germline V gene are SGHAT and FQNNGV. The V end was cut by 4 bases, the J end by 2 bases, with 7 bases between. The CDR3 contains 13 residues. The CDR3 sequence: CASSSFTTDTQYF. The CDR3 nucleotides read TGTGCCAGCAGCTCTTTTACCACAGATACGCAGTATTTT.

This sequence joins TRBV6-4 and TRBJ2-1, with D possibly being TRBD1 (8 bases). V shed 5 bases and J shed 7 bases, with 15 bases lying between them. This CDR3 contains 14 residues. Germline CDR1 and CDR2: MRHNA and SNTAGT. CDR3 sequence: CASSTGQGGNEQFF. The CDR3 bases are TGTGCCAGCAGTACTGGACAGGGAGGGAATGAGCAGTTCTTC.

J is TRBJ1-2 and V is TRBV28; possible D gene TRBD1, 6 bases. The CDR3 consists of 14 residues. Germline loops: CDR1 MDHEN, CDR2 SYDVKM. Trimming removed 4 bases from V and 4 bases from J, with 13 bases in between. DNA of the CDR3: TGTGCCAGCAGTTCCGGGGGGGCCCGCTATGGCTACACCTTC. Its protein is CASSSGGARYGYTF.

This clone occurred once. For the CDR3, the DNA is TGTGCCAGCAGTTTAGGGCAGGGTTTTCTTCAGCATTTT. Translated, it gives CASSLGQGFLQHF. The rearrangement uses TRBV12-3 or TRBV12-4 and TRBJ1-5; possibly TRBD1 for D (5 bases). V was trimmed by 1 base and J by 13 bases, leaving 14 bases between them. There are 13 residues in the CDR3.

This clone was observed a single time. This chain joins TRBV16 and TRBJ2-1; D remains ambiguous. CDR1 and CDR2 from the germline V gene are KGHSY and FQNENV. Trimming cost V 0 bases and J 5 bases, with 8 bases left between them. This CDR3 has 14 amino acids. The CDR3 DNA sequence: TGTGCCAGCAGCCAATCATTGGTCCACAATGAGCAGTTCTTC. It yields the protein CASSQSLVHNEQFF. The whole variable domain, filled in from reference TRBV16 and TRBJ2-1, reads GEEVAQTPKHLVRGEGQKAKLYCAPIKGHSYVFWYQQVLKNEFKFLISFQNENVFDETGMPKERFSAKCLPNSPCSLEIQATKLEDSAVYFCASSQSLVHNEQFFGPGTRLTVL.

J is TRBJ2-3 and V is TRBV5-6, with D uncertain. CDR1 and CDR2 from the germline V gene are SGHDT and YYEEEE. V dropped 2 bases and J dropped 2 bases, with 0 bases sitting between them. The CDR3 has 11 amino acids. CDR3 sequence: CASSFTDTQYF. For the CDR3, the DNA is TGTGCCAGCAGCTTCACAGATACGCAGTATTTT.

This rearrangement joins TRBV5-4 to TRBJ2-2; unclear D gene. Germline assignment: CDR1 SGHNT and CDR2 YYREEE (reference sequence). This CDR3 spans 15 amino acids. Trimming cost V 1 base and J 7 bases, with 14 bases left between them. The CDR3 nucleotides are TGTGCCAGCAGCTTGAAGGGTACCCTTAACGGGGAGCTGTTTTTT. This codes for CASSLKGTLNGELFF.

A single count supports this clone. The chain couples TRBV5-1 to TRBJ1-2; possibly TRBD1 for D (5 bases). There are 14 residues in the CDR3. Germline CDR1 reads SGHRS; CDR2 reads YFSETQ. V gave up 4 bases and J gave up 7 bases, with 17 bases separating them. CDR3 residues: CASSLEAARGGYTF. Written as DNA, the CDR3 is TGCGCCAGCAGCCTGGAGGCGGCGAGGGGTGGCTACACCTTC.

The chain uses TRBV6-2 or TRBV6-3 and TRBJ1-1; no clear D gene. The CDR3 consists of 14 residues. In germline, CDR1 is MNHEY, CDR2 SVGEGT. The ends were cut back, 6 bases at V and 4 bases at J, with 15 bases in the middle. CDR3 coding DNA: TGTGCCAGCAGCCGCGGACGGCTGGGCACTGAAGCTTTCTTT. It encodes CASSRGRLGTEAFF.

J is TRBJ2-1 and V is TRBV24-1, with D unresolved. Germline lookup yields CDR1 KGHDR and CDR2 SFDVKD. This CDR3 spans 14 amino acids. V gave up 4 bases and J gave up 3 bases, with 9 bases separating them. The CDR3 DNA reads TGTGCCACCAGTGACGGGCCAATCTACAATGAGCAGTTCTTC. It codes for CATSDGPIYNEQFF.